These T cell receptor beta chains were read from a single sample in a study of cytomegalovirus exposure and HLA in healthy donors. Data came from immunoSEQ multiplex PCR; TCRdb stores just in-frame clones and leaves some out. The sample carries some 150,000 clones, about two thirds recorded once. Sequencing input: PBMCs. All receptors come from a man between 50 and 59 years old in good health and CMV-seropositive. The CDR3 runs from the conserved cysteine through the conserved F or W. Each record gives: CDR3 DNA, CDR3 protein, J gene, D gene, V gene, clone size. A D gene is named only where the DNA matches it firmly. A row's size may be missing; if present it is once, few, many or a size class.

DNA: TGTGCCAGCAGCGTTCAAGGTTACCAACTAAGGACCGGGGAGCTGTTTTTT
CDR3: CASSVQGYQLRTGELFF
J: TRBJ2-2
D: -
V: TRBV9
size: -

DNA: TGTGCCAGCAGTGGCCACCAGTTGAACACTGAAGCTTTCTTT
CDR3: CASSGHQLNTEAFF
J: TRBJ1-1
D: -
V: TRBV25-1
size: few

DNA: TGTGCCAGCAGCCCCGGACTAGCTCAAGAGACCCAGTACTTC
CDR3: CASSPGLAQETQYF
J: TRBJ2-5
D: TRBD2
V: TRBV4-2
size: -

DNA: TGTGCCAGCAGGAGCCGCGGGGGGGCGGATGAGCAGTTCTTC
CDR3: CASRSRGGADEQFF
J: TRBJ2-1
D: TRBD2
V: TRBV7-8
size: -

DNA: TGTGCCAGCAGCCCCCTTGGGGGAGGGGATACGCAGTATTTT
CDR3: CASSPLGGGDTQYF
J: TRBJ2-3
D: TRBD2
V: TRBV5-6
size: -

DNA: TGTGCCAGCAGCCGAGTGGATCTGGGGGGGCACGAGCAGTACTTC
CDR3: CASSRVDLGGHEQYF
J: TRBJ2-7
D: -
V: TRBV11-2
size: -

DNA: TGTTCCAGCAGCCAGAAGGGACAGGACCAGCCCCAGCATTTT
CDR3: CSSSQKGQDQPQHF
J: TRBJ1-5
D: TRBD1
V: TRBV7-9
size: -

DNA: TGTGCCAGCAGTTTATCCCGTCTGAATGAAAAACTGTTTTTT
CDR3: CASSLSRLNEKLFF
J: TRBJ1-4
D: -
V: TRBV27
size: -

DNA: TGCGCCAGCAGCCTGACAGGGGAGGTTTACGAAAAACTGTTTTTT
CDR3: CASSLTGEVYEKLFF
J: TRBJ1-4
D: TRBD1
V: TRBV5-1
size: -

DNA: TGCGCCAGCAGCCACCACGAGGGCCGGATATTGCGAGGGGCCAACGTCCTGACTTTC
CDR3: CASSHHEGRILRGANVLTF
J: TRBJ2-6
D: -
V: TRBV4-1
size: few

DNA: TGCGCCAGCAGCTCGCAAGAGACCCAGTACTTC
CDR3: CASSSQETQYF
J: TRBJ2-5
D: -
V: TRBV5-1
size: -

DNA: TGTGCCATCAGTGAAGGGGGGGCGCAGGGGCCCAACGTCCTGACTTTC
CDR3: CAISEGGAQGPNVLTF
J: TRBJ2-6
D: -
V: TRBV10-3
size: -

DNA: TGTGCCAGCTCACGGGACAGGGGGAGCACTGAAGCTTTCTTT
CDR3: CASSRDRGSTEAFF
J: TRBJ1-1
D: TRBD1
V: TRBV18
size: -

DNA: TGTGCCACCAGCCGGGGACAGAACACTGAAGCTTTCTTT
CDR3: CATSRGQNTEAFF
J: TRBJ1-1
D: -
V: TRBV15
size: -

DNA: TGCGCCAGCAGCAAGGGACAGGTGGCAGGGGCCAACGTCCTGACTTTC
CDR3: CASSKGQVAGANVLTF
J: TRBJ2-6
D: TRBD1
V: TRBV5-1
size: -

DNA: TGTGCCAGCACAGACAGGGGGAACACCGGGGAGCTGTTTTTT
CDR3: CASTDRGNTGELFF
J: TRBJ2-2
D: TRBD1
V: TRBV6-1
size: few

DNA: TGTGCCAGCAGCTTTTTCAGGGAAGAGACCCAGTACTTC
CDR3: CASSFFREETQYF
J: TRBJ2-5
D: -
V: TRBV7-9
size: few